This T cell receptor beta chain originates from a study of OX40 agonist ivuxolimab in advanced cancers. On the study more broadly: Patients were dosed with the agonistic anti-OX40 (CD134) antibody ivuxolimab. Partial responses were achieved by three patients, one with hepatocellular carcinoma and two with cutaneous melanoma.

With regard to this clone: The antigen remains undetermined.

Some clones are missing from TCRdb's copy, which holds only in-frame ones; the method was immunoSEQ multiplex PCR. The sample shows about 46,000 clones, roughly 85% of them seen only once. The timepoints at which blood was sampled were baseline, cycle 4 day 1, and cycle 7 day 1. Notes on the study in general: Clones of CD4+ and CD8+ blood T cells grew by week 6 at doses of 0.1 to 3.0 mg/kg.

The germline V gene encodes CDR1 MNHNY and CDR2 SVGAGI (reference sequence). This CDR3 has 14 residues. V was trimmed by 5 bases and J by 7 bases, leaving 15 bases between them. The sequenced sample was CD4+ or CD8+ T cells sorted from blood, obtained in a trial of the OX40 agonist ivuxolimab. The receptor was derived from an adult with an advanced solid tumor such as melanoma, head and neck, liver or kidney cancer. V usage is TRBV6-6 and J usage is TRBJ1-5; D is ambiguous. The CDR3 spells CASSTPEAGQPQHF. CDR3 nucleotides: TGTGCCAGCAGTACACCCGAGGCAGGCCAGCCCCAGCATTTT.